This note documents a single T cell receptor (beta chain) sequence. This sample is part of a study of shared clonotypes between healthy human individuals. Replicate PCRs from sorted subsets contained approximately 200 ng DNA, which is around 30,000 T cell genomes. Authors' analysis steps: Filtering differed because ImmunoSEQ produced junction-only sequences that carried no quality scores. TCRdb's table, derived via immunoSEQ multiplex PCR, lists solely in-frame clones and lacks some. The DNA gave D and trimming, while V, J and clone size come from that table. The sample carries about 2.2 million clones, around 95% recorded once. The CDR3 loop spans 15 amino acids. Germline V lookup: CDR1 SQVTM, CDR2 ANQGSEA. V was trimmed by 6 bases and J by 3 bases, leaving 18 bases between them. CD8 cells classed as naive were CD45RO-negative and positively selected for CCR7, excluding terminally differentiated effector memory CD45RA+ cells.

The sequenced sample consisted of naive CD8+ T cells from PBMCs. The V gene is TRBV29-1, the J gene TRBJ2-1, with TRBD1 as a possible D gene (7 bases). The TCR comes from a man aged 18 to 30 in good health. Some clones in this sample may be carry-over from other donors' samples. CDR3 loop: CSVTFPRDSYNEQFF. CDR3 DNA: TGCAGCGTCACGTTCCCGCGGGACAGCTACAATGAGCAGTTCTTC.